This T cell receptor beta chain is drawn from a study of T-cell reconstitution after alpha-beta-depleted transplantation in children. Findings and limits, study-wide: T-cell numbers and diversity, one year after transplant, stemmed largely from T cells that were newly produced. High day-60 TCRbeta diversity in some patients came from surviving recipient T cells and thymic progenitors.

Researchers prepared the TCRbeta library using unique molecular identifiers, the study reports. Each CDR3 protein is one row after TCRdb ran MiXCR on the PCR reads. The table shows about 640,000 distinct CDR3 sequences, with roughly 13% occurring only once. Germline V gene sequence: CDR1 SGHTA, CDR2 FQGNSA. The CDR3 contains 16 residues. V shed 4 bases and J 5 bases; nucleotides not matched to a gene: 10. Details on this clonotype: The target antigen is unknown.

This TCR was recovered from a male patient under 18 who had a stem cell transplant for acute myeloid leukemia, so the T cells may come from the graft donor. The V and J genes are TRBV7-2 and TRBJ2-5; 10 bases map to TRBD1. Here the sequenced sample was PBMCs, mostly from graft donor cells, taken 360 days after TCRalphabeta/CD19-depleted stem cell transplant. CDR3 sequence reads: CASSSYRDRGWETQYF. For the CDR3, the DNA is TGTGCCAGCAGCTCATACCGGGACAGGGGATGGGAGACCCAGTACTTC.